This record covers a single T cell receptor beta chain. The antigen is unknown. The repertoire was sequenced with immunoSEQ multiplex PCR; TCRdb's copy has only in-frame clones and lacks some. The sample yields about 160,000 clones, about 92% seen once. This specimen comes from a study of T cell responses to AZD1222 COVID-19 vaccine. The CDR3 contains 16 residues. The germline V gene encodes CDR1 LGHDT and CDR2 YNNKEL (reference sequence). With 6 bases removed from V and 1 base from J, the gap between germline ends came to 17 bases. Study-level findings and limits: Donors, mostly white British, included more females; clonal diversity was possibly underestimated. Among those given AZD1222, only 5 to 7 were seropositive at baseline.

This rearrangement joins TRBV3-1 (or the pseudogene TRBV3-2) to TRBJ2-3; unclear D gene. The origin of this receptor is an adult who received the AZD1222 COVID-19 vaccine. The material was peripheral blood, obtained 28 days after the second AZD1222 dose. In DNA form, the CDR3 reads TGTGCCAGCAGACCTCATGACTCGATAGGCACAGATACGCAGTATTTT. It translates to CASRPHDSIGTDTQYF.